Each of the 17 T cell receptor beta chains below was sequenced from the same sample in a study of OX40 agonist ivuxolimab in advanced cancers. Clones were sequenced by immunoSEQ multiplex PCR, and TCRdb holds only the in-frame ones, with some missing. The profile shows tens of thousands of clones, about 87% of them singletons. This specimen consisted of CD4+ or CD8+ T cells sorted from blood, obtained in a trial of the OX40 agonist ivuxolimab. The source is an adult with an advanced solid tumor such as melanoma, head and neck, liver or kidney cancer.

The chain uses TRBV6-5 and TRBJ1-3; the D is unclear. The germline CDR1 and CDR2 sequences are MNHEY and SVGAGI. The CDR3 loop spans 15 amino acids. V was pared by 4 bases and J by 8 bases, with 18 bases between. The CDR3 DNA follows: TGTGCCAGCAGTTCCCGCCTGGGAGGCTTGCACACCATATATTTT. Residues: CASSSRLGGLHTIYF.

Details on this clone: This sample includes further DNA sequences coding for the same CDR3. The gene calls are TRBV6-1 and TRBJ2-3; possible D gene TRBD2, 5 bases. Trimming shortened V by 7 bases and J by 0 bases, and 8 bases separated the two germline ends. Germline CDR1 and CDR2: MNHNS and SASEGT. The CDR3 sequence is 13 residues long. CDR3 sequence reads: CASTGMSTDTQYF. The DNA for the CDR3 is TGTGCCAGCACCGGGATGAGCACAGATACGCAGTATTTT.

The rearrangement joins TRBV18 to TRBJ2-1; a possible D gene is TRBD2 (5 bases). Germline V gene data show CDR1 as KGHSH and CDR2 as LQKENI. The length of the CDR3 is 14 residues. Deletions cut 0 bases from V and 6 bases from J, with 9 bases between. As DNA, the CDR3 is TGTGCCAGCTCACCACCGAATGAGGGCAATGAGCAGTTCTTC. Translation: CASSPPNEGNEQFF.

V and J are TRBV7-8 and TRBJ1-2, with D perhaps TRBD1 (5 bases). Germline V gene sequence: CDR1 SGHVS, CDR2 FQNEAQ. The CDR3 has 15 residues. V lost 4 bases and J lost 6, with 18 bases in between. In nucleotides, the CDR3 is TGTGCCAGCAGCTCATCCGGGGGGTTGCTGGATGGCTACACCTTC. Amino acids: CASSSSGGLLDGYTF.

CDR3 nucleotide sequence: TGTGCCAGCAGCTTAGGCACCTACGAGCAGTACTTC. It yields the protein CASSLGTYEQYF. The V call is TRBV7-2, the J call TRBJ2-7; D not resolved. Trimming removed 1 base at V and 2 bases at J, with 3 bases between. The V gene's germline CDR1 is SGHTA and CDR2 FQGNSA. This CDR3 comprises 12 residues.

This chain uses TRBV18 with TRBJ1-2, with D maybe TRBD1 (6 bases). The ends were cut back, 2 bases at V and 2 bases at J, with 15 bases in the middle. Germline V gene sequence: CDR1 KGHSH, CDR2 LQKENI. This CDR3 region has 16 residues. CDR3 coding DNA: TGTGCCAGCTCACCATCCACACAGGGTTTCAACTATGGCTACACCTTC. Its protein is CASSPSTQGFNYGYTF.

V gene TRBV7-8 combines with J gene TRBJ2-7; TRBD1 aligns across 8 bases. The junction had 9 bases not matched to a gene; V was cut back by 2 bases and J by 6 bases. Germline CDR1 reads SGHVS; CDR2 reads FQNEAQ. The CDR3 extends over 15 amino acids. DNA for the CDR3: TGTGCCAGCAGCTTATTAGGCCAGGGGGCCCTCGAGCAGTACTTC. Translated: CASSLLGQGALEQYF.

This chain uses TRBV28 with TRBJ2-3; 11 nucleotides match TRBD2. V gave up 1 base and J gave up 0 bases; unmatched junction bases: 9. CDR3 length equals 19 residues. Germline V gives CDR1 MDHEN, CDR2 SYDVKM. CDR3 nucleotides: TGTGCCAGCAGTTTATTACTAGCGGGAGTTCAGGCTAGCACAGATACGCAGTATTTT. Protein sequence: CASSLLLAGVQASTDTQYF. Using reference TRBV28 and TRBJ2-3 for the parts outside the CDR3, the full variable domain is DVKVTQSSRYLVKRTGEKVFLECVQDMDHENMFWYRQDPGLGLRLIYFSYDVKMKEKGDIPEGYSVSREKKERFSLILESASTNQTSMYLCASSLLLAGVQASTDTQYFGPGTRLTVL.

There are a few counts of this clone. The gene calls are TRBV5-1 and TRBJ1-5; TRBD1 matches at 9 bases. The CDR3 sequence is 15 residues long. Per the germline V gene, CDR1 is SGHRS and CDR2 is YFSETQ. V lost 1 base to trimming and J lost 4 bases; unmatched junction nucleotides: 3. The CDR3 nucleotides are TGCGCCAGCAGCTTGATGACAGGGGGTAATCAGCCCCAGCATTTT. Translating it yields CASSLMTGGNQPQHF.

The genes are TRBV5-6 and TRBJ2-5, with D possibly TRBD1 on 6 matching bases. Trimming pared 3 bases from V and 0 bases from J, leaving 12 bases between. Germline-derived CDR1 and CDR2 are SGHDT and YYEEEE. This CDR3 has 15 amino acids. DNA for the CDR3: TGTGCCAGCAGCTGGAGCCGGACAGACCAAGAGACCCAGTACTTC. This encodes CASSWSRTDQETQYF. The full variable domain, its missing parts supplied by reference TRBV5-6 and TRBJ2-5, is DAGVTQSPTHLIKTRGQQVTLRCSPKSGHDTVSWYQQALGQGPQFIFQYYEEEERQRGNFPDRFSGHQFPNYSSELNVNALLLGDSALYLCASSWSRTDQETQYFGPGTRLLVL.

The CDR3 region is CASSRQGAATNEKLFF. The CDR3 bases are TGTGCCAGCAGTCGACAGGGGGCAGCAACTAATGAAAAACTGTTTTTT. This chain uses TRBV7-2 with TRBJ1-4; 10 bases line up with TRBD1. Germline V gene lookup returns CDR1 SGHTA and CDR2 FQGNSA. The CDR3 totals 16 residues. V gave up 6 bases and J gave up 0 bases; unmatched junction bases: 4.

The chain joins TRBV5-3 to TRBJ2-5; TRBD2 is a possible D gene (5 bases). TRBV5-3 is known as an ORF, though its function is uncertain. V was trimmed by 10 bases and J by 5 bases, leaving 18 bases between them. The CDR3 is made up of 13 amino acids. CDR3 in DNA: TGTGCCGGAGGTATCCAGCCGGGGGAGACCCAGTACTTC. Protein: CAGGIQPGETQYF.

The chain employs TRBV10-3 and TRBJ1-3; a weak D match, TRBD1 (6 bases). This CDR3 has 13 amino acids. Germline V gives CDR1 ENHRY, CDR2 SYGVKD. The V end lost 9 bases, the J end lost 0 bases, and 9 bases lay between the germline ends. CDR3 amino acids: CAMGTNSGNTIYF. In DNA, the CDR3 is TGTGCCATGGGGACAAACTCTGGAAACACCATATATTTT.

The gene calls are TRBV7-9 and TRBJ2-1; D uncertain. Trimming took 5 bases from V and 7 from J, leaving 12 bases between them. CDR3 length: 13 amino acids. Germline V gives CDR1 SEHNR, CDR2 FQNEAQ (reference sequence). CDR3 in amino acids: CASSPRSFNEQFF. The CDR3 region has the DNA TGTGCCAGCAGCCCCCGCTCCTTTAATGAGCAGTTCTTC.

This clone appeared a single time. The genes are TRBV9 and TRBJ2-4; D is unclear. The CDR3 has 13 amino acids. Germline assignment: CDR1 SGDLS and CDR2 YYNGEE. V was clipped by 0 bases and J by 4 bases, with 5 bases between them. The CDR3 region is CASSVGSKNIQYF. CDR3 nucleotide sequence: TGTGCCAGCAGCGTAGGCTCGAAAAACATTCAGTACTTC.

The V gene is TRBV30, the J gene TRBJ1-1; a possible D gene is TRBD1 (5 bases). CDR1 is GTSNPN, CDR2 SVGIG, per germline (reference sequence). Trimming stripped 2 bases from V and 1 base from J, with 14 bases between. This CDR3 contains 15 residues. Here the CDR3 DNA reads TGTGCCTGGAGTTTTAGACAGAGGCAGAACACTGAAGCTTTCTTT. Translating it yields CAWSFRQRQNTEAFF.

V is TRBV7-9 and J is TRBJ2-7; 8 bases map to TRBD1. CDR1 and CDR2 from the germline V gene are SEHNR and FQNEAQ (reference sequence). Trimming took 5 bases from V and 9 from J; bases not matched to a gene: 12. The length of the CDR3 is 14 residues. The CDR3 region has the DNA TGTGCCAGCAGCCCTGGACAGGGTGAACTTGGGCAGTACTTC. Translation: CASSPGQGELGQYF.